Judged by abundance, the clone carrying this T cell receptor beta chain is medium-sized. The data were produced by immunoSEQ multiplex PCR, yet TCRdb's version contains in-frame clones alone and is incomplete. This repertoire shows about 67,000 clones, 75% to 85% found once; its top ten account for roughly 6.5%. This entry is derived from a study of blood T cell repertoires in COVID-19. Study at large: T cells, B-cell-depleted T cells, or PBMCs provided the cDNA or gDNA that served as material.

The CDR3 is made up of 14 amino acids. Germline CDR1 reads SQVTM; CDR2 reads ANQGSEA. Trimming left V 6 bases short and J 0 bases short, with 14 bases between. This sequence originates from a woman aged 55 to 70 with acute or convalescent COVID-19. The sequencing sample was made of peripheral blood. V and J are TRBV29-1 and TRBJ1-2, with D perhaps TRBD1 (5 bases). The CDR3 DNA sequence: TGCAGCGTCGCTTTGACAGATTCTAACTATGGCTACACCTTC. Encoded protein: CSVALTDSNYGYTF.